A single T cell receptor beta chain is shown here with its context. CDR1 and CDR2 (germline): MDHEN, SYDVKM. The CDR3 consists of 14 residues. J lost 6 bases, V lost 2 bases, and 2 bases had no gene match. Naive CD8 populations comprised CD45RO-negative cells positively selected for CCR7, excluding terminally differentiated effector memory CD45RA+ cells. These data are taken from a study of shared clonotypes between healthy human individuals. Using immunoSEQ multiplex PCR, the repertoire was profiled, and TCRdb retains in-frame clones only, with some absent. Here the sample spans about 700,000 clones, just over 90% being singletons.

This receptor was obtained from a man younger than 45 in good health. Sequencing input: naive CD8+ T cells sorted from blood. The chain has TRBV28 and TRBJ1-5, with 9 bases matching TRBD1. CDR3 protein: CASSLTGGSQPQHF. The CDR3 nucleotides are TGTGCCAGCAGTTTAACAGGGGGCAGTCAGCCCCAGCATTTT.